This passage covers 8 T cell receptor beta chains from one sample sequenced in a study of Graves' ophthalmopathy and Graves' hyperthyroidism. RNA served as the template for amplifying TCR beta CDR3 regions. Amplification began with first-round RT-PCR using HTBI primers, then second-round multiplex PCR was performed. TCRdb redid the calling of the multiplex PCR reads with MiXCR, one entry per CDR3 protein. The sample yields some 350,000 distinct CDR3 sequences, 17% seen once. Specimen: peripheral blood. These receptors were taken from an adult woman with stable Graves' hyperthyroidism.

The chain has TRBV2 and TRBJ1-1; 8 bases fit TRBD1. The CDR3 has 13 residues. Germline CDR1 reads SNHLY; CDR2 reads FYNNEI. The V segment lost 8 bases and the J segment 3 bases; nucleotides outside the gene matches: 5. The CDR3 DNA reads TGTGCCAGCCGACAGGGGATCGACACTGAAGCTTTCTTT. It encodes CASRQGIDTEAFF.

This clonotype was seen ten or more times. V usage is TRBV10-3 and J usage is TRBJ2-7, with 9 bases lining up with TRBD2. The germline gives CDR1 ENHRY, CDR2 SYGVKD. Trimming cost V 6 bases and J 3 bases; bases outside gene matches: 12. The CDR3 spans 16 residues. The CDR3 coding sequence is TGTGCCATCAGGGAAAATAGCGGGAGAGACATCTACGAGCAGTACTTC. Encoded protein: CAIRENSGRDIYEQYF.

The sample holds many counts of this clonotype. The chain links TRBV24-1 to TRBJ1-2, with 12 bases identical to TRBD1. The CDR3 has 15 amino acids. V was pared by 9 bases and J by 2 bases, with 6 bases of the junction left unmatched. The germline V gene has CDR1 KGHDR and CDR2 SFDVKD. CDR3 amino acids: CATSWGQGANYGYTF. DNA for the CDR3: TGTGCCACCTCTTGGGGACAGGGGGCGAACTATGGCTACACCTTC.

In this sample, this clonotype turned up many times. This chain links TRBV10-2 with TRBJ1-6; tentative D call: TRBD1 (5 bases). Germline CDR1 and CDR2: WSHSY and SAAADI. Deletions cut 2 bases from V and 7 bases from J, with 9 bases between. The CDR3 totals 14 residues. The CDR3 region has the DNA TGCGCCAGCAGTGAGGTCAGGGTAAATTCACCCCTCCACTTT. This translates into CASSEVRVNSPLHF.

This clonotype appeared a few times. The rearrangement links TRBV12-3 or TRBV12-4 to TRBJ1-5; tentatively, D is TRBD1 (6 bases). V lost 6 bases and J 9 bases, leaving 18 bases between the germline ends. This CDR3 spans 14 amino acids. The CDR3 is CASSRGGGGWPQHF. CDR3 DNA sequence: TGTGCCAGCAGCCGAGGGGGGGGGGGGTGGCCCCAGCATTTT.

This clonotype was counted at least ten times. The chain recombines TRBV7-2 with TRBJ2-7, with TRBD2 matching 8 bases. V lost 1 base to trimming and J lost 5 bases; unmatched junction nucleotides: 7. This CDR3 has 15 residues. Germline V lookup: CDR1 SGHTA, CDR2 FQGNSA. CDR3 in DNA: TGTGCCAGCAGCTTAGTAGGCCTAGCGGGCAACGAGCAGTACTTC. Amino acids: CASSLVGLAGNEQYF.

The rearrangement joins TRBV12-3 or TRBV12-4 to TRBJ2-7, with 9 bases matching TRBD1. The V segment lost 5 bases and the J segment 5 bases; nucleotides outside the gene matches: 1. This CDR3 spans 12 amino acids. CDR3 nucleotides: TGTGCCAGCAGTCGACAGGGGGACGAGCAGTACTTC. Amino acids: CASSRQGDEQYF.

This clonotype occurred many times. This may be a read error: a much more frequent sequence differs by one nucleotide. This sequence joins TRBV6-1 and TRBJ1-2, with D possibly being TRBD1 (5 bases). V was clipped by 3 bases and J by 6 bases, with 11 bases between them. The CDR3 is 13 amino acids. Germline V gives CDR1 MNHNS, CDR2 SASEGT. Written as DNA, the CDR3 is TGTGCCAGCAGTGACCAGACAGTTCATGGCTACACCTTC. Amino acids: CASSDQTVHGYTF.